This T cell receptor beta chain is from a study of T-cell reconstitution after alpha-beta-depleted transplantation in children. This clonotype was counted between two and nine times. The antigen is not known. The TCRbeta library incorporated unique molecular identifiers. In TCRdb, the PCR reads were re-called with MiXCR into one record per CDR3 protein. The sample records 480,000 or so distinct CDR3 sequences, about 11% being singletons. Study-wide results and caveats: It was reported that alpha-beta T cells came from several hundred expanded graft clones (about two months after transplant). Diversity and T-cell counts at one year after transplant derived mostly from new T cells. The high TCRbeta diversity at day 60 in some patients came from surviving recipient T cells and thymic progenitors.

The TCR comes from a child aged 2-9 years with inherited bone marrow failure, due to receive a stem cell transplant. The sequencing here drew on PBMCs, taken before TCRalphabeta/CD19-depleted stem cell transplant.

The CDR3 bases are TGTGCCAGCCTTGGACTACTCTACAATGAGCAGTTCTTC. It codes for CASLGLLYNEQFF. The rearrangement joins TRBV27 to TRBJ2-1, with D tentatively TRBD2 (6 bases). V lost 8 bases and J 3 bases, leaving 11 bases between the germline ends. CDR3 size: 13 residues. Germline V CDR1 and CDR2: MNHEY, SMNVEV (reference sequence).